This TCR beta chain comes out of a study of OX40 agonist ivuxolimab in advanced cancers. Study-level findings and limits: Expanded clones were, on average, more numerous in CD8+ T cells than in CD4+.

Generated by immunoSEQ multiplex PCR, the TCRdb table keeps only in-frame clones and is missing some. The data hold more than 60,000 clones, with around 87% observed a single time. This clone was counted only a few times. Its specificity is unknown. Germline CDR1 and CDR2: KGHSH and LQKENI. V was shortened by 4 bases and J by 1 base, with 5 bases between the two germline ends. The CDR3 is 13 amino acids. Sequencing used CD4+ or CD8+ T cells sorted from blood, obtained in a trial of the OX40 agonist ivuxolimab. This chain joins TRBV18 and TRBJ1-3; D ambiguous. The origin of this receptor is an adult with an advanced solid tumor such as melanoma, head and neck, liver or kidney cancer. The DNA of the CDR3 is TGTGCCAGCTCACGGGAATCTGGAAACACCATATATTTT. It translates to CASSRESGNTIYF.